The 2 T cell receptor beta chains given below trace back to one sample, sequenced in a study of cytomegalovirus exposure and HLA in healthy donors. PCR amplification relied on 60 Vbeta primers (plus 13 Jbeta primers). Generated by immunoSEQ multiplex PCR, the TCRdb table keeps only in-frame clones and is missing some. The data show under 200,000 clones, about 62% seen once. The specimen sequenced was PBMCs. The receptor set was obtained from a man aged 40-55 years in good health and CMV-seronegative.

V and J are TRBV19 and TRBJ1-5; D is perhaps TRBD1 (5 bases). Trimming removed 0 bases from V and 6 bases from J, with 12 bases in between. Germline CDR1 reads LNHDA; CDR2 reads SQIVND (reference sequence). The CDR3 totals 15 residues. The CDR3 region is CASSIDPGVGQPQHF. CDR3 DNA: TGTGCCAGTAGTATAGATCCGGGGGTTGGTCAGCCCCAGCATTTT. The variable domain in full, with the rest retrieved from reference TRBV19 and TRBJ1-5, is DGGITQSPKYLFRKEGQNVTLSCEQNLNHDAMYWYRQDPGQGLRLIYYSQIVNDFQKGDIAEGYSVSREKKESFPLTVTSAQKNPTAFYLCASSIDPGVGQPQHFGDGTRLSIL.

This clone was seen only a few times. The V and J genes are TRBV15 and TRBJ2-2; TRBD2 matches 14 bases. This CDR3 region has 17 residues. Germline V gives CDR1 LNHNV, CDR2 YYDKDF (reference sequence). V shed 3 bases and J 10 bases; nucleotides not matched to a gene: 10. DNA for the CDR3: TGTGCCACCAGCAGTGGGACTAGCGGGAGAGGAGCGGCGGAGCTGTTTTTT. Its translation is CATSSGTSGRGAAELFF. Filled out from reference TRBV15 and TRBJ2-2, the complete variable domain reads DAMVIQNPRYQVTQFGKPVTLSCSQTLNHNVMYWYQQKSSQAPKLLFHYYDKDFNNEADTPDNFQSRRPNTSFCFLDIRSPGLGDTAMYLCATSSGTSGRGAAELFFGEGSRLTVL.